The 31 T cell receptor beta chains below were found in one sample sequenced in a study of blood T cell repertoires in COVID-19. The repertoire was sequenced with immunoSEQ multiplex PCR; TCRdb's copy has only in-frame clones and lacks some. The sample holds 200,000 or so clones, around 90% seen once. Input material: PBMCs or T cells enriched from blood (not recorded which). The receptors derive from a woman in her twenties or thirties who had recovered from COVID-19.

For the CDR3, the DNA is TGTGCCAGCAGCCCACAGGGTCAGGATAATTCACCCCTCCACTTT. This encodes CASSPQGQDNSPLHF. This chain connects TRBV7-2 to TRBJ1-6; tentatively, D is TRBD1 (6 bases). Germline CDR1 reads SGHTA; CDR2 reads FQGNSA. V lost 5 bases and J lost 5, with 13 bases in between. The CDR3 has 15 amino acids.

The chain has TRBV3-1 (or the pseudogene TRBV3-2) and TRBJ1-2; 8 positions agree with TRBD1. The CDR3 has 16 amino acids. CDR1 is LGHDT, CDR2 YNNKEL, per germline (reference sequence). V lost 1 base, J lost 7 bases, and 11 bases stayed unmatched. The CDR3 reads CASSQGRARGRGGYTF. The CDR3 DNA sequence: TGTGCCAGCAGCCAAGGGAGAGCCAGGGGGCGGGGTGGCTACACCTTC.

To note about this clone: Given a much more abundant clone one base away, this may be a read error. The J gene is TRBJ1-6, the V gene TRBV14, with TRBD1 matching 10 bases. CDR1 and CDR2 (germline): SGHDN, FVKESK. This CDR3 contains 14 residues. V gave up 4 bases and J gave up 7 bases; unmatched junction bases: 1. DNA for the CDR3: TGTGCCAGCAGCCTGGGACAGGGGAATTCACCCCTCCACTTT. Protein product: CASSLGQGNSPLHF.

The V gene is TRBV15, the J gene TRBJ2-3, with a weak D call TRBD2 (6 bases). Trimming shortened V by 1 base and J by 4 bases, and 9 bases separated the two germline ends. This CDR3 comprises 14 residues. Germline V gene sequence: CDR1 LNHNV, CDR2 YYDKDF (reference sequence). The CDR3 DNA reads TGTGCCACCAGCAGAGGCGGGGAAGCAGATACGCAGTATTTT. It translates to CATSRGGEADTQYF. The variable domain in full, with the rest retrieved from reference TRBV15 and TRBJ2-3, is DAMVIQNPRYQVTQFGKPVTLSCSQTLNHNVMYWYQQKSSQAPKLLFHYYDKDFNNEADTPDNFQSRRPNTSFCFLDIRSPGLGDTAMYLCATSRGGEADTQYFGPGTRLTVL.

The chain combines TRBV7-9 with TRBJ2-5, with 10 bases that match TRBD2. This CDR3 contains 16 residues. With V trimmed by 0 bases and J by 5 bases, 6 bases remained unmatched. Per the germline V gene, CDR1 is SEHNR and CDR2 is FQNEAQ (reference sequence). The CDR3 region is CASSLATSGVWETQYF. In DNA, the CDR3 is TGTGCCAGCAGCTTAGCCACTAGCGGGGTTTGGGAGACCCAGTACTTC. The variable domain in full, with the rest retrieved from reference TRBV7-9 and TRBJ2-5, is DTGVSQNPRHKITKRGQNVTFRCDPISEHNRLYWYRQTLGQGPEFLTYFQNEAQLEKSRLLSDRFSAERPKGSFSTLEIQRTEQGDSAMYLCASSLATSGVWETQYFGPGTRLLVL.

The V gene is TRBV7-6, the J gene TRBJ2-1, with TRBD1 as a possible D gene (6 bases). Trimming pared 0 bases from V and 8 bases from J, leaving 20 bases between. The germline CDR1 and CDR2 sequences are SGHVS and FNYEAQ. The CDR3 has 17 amino acids. The CDR3 is CASSLAFSDRLLDEQFF. The CDR3 DNA sequence: TGTGCCAGCAGCTTAGCCTTCTCGGACAGACTTTTGGATGAGCAGTTCTTC.

The chain has TRBV7-2 and TRBJ2-5, with D possibly being TRBD2 (6 bases). Germline V gives CDR1 SGHTA, CDR2 FQGNSA. The CDR3 consists of 14 residues. V lost 4 bases and J lost 6, with 15 bases in between. Here the CDR3 reads CASSSVRGGKTQYF. The CDR3 bases are TGTGCCAGCAGCTCCGTCAGAGGCGGGAAGACCCAGTACTTC.

V usage is TRBV24-1 and J usage is TRBJ2-1; 9 bases map to TRBD1. Trimming cost V 4 bases and J 2 bases; bases outside gene matches: 5. The germline CDR1 and CDR2 sequences are KGHDR and SFDVKD. The CDR3 runs 16 residues. The DNA for the CDR3 is TGTGCCACCAGTGACCCTCGACAGGGGGCCTACAATGAGCAGTTCTTC. Its translation is CATSDPRQGAYNEQFF.

V gene TRBV5-4 combines with J gene TRBJ2-7, with 9 positions matching TRBD2. The CDR3 extends over 15 amino acids. The junction had 5 bases not matched to a gene; V was cut back by 1 base and J by 3 bases. From germline, CDR1 is SGHNT and CDR2 YYREEE (reference sequence). CDR3 amino acids: CASSLYGGGDYEQYF. The CDR3 nucleotides read TGTGCCAGCAGCTTGTACGGCGGGGGGGACTACGAGCAGTACTTC.

V is TRBV29-1 and J is TRBJ2-1, with D possibly TRBD2 on 6 matching bases. Per the germline V gene, CDR1 is SQVTM and CDR2 is ANQGSEA. The CDR3 loop spans 13 amino acids. Trimming removed 4 bases from V and 2 bases from J, with 9 bases in between. Here the CDR3 DNA reads TGCAGCGTTGGACTAGGACCCTACAATGAGCAGTTCTTC. As protein: CSVGLGPYNEQFF.

A single count supports this clone. The chain recombines TRBV4-1 with TRBJ1-1; TRBD1 is a possible D gene (6 bases). The germline CDR1 and CDR2 sequences are MGHRA and YSYEKL. There are 14 residues in the CDR3. Trimming cost V 3 bases and J 1 base, with 9 bases left between them. The CDR3 sequence: CASSQTRGNTEAFF. CDR3 nucleotide sequence: TGCGCCAGCAGCCAGACCAGGGGGAACACTGAAGCTTTCTTT.

This clone was seen once. The chain links TRBV5-4 to TRBJ1-1; 10 nucleotides line up with TRBD1. CDR3 length: 14 amino acids. Losses at the gene ends were 7 bases for V and 5 bases for J; bases not matched to a gene: 8. Germline V gene lookup returns CDR1 SGHNT and CDR2 YYREEE (reference sequence). The CDR3 loop is CASERQGANTEAFF. DNA of the CDR3: TGTGCCAGCGAGAGACAGGGGGCGAATACTGAAGCTTTCTTT.

V usage is TRBV7-8 and J usage is TRBJ1-4; 10 bases agree with TRBD1. V lost 5 bases to trimming and J lost 5 bases; unmatched junction nucleotides: 5. The germline gives CDR1 SGHVS, CDR2 FQNEAQ. The CDR3 extends over 15 amino acids. CDR3 sequence (DNA): TGTGCCAGCAGCCAAGAGGACAGGGGGAATGAAAAACTGTTTTTT. Encoded protein: CASSQEDRGNEKLFF.

This chain links TRBV15 with TRBJ1-2; D is uncertain. V lost 8 bases and J lost 0, with 4 bases in between. Germline V gene lookup returns CDR1 LNHNV and CDR2 YYDKDF (reference sequence). This CDR3 has 11 residues. The CDR3 coding sequence is TGTGCCACCGAGGCTAACTATGGCTACACCTTC. This sequence encodes CATEANYGYTF.

The genes are TRBV7-3 and TRBJ1-3; a weak D match, TRBD1 (6 bases). Per the germline V gene, CDR1 is SGHTA and CDR2 is FQGTGA. The V end lost 1 base, the J end lost 4 bases, and 11 bases lay between the germline ends. This CDR3 region has 15 residues. The CDR3 sequence: CASSLNGGAGNTIYF. Written as DNA, the CDR3 is TGTGCCAGCAGCTTAAACGGGGGGGCCGGAAACACCATATATTTT.

The chain links TRBV12-3 or TRBV12-4 to TRBJ1-2; the D gene is possibly TRBD1 (5 bases). CDR3 length: 12 amino acids. Trimming removed 6 bases at V and 7 bases at J, with 12 bases between. The CDR3 sequence: CASSPRTTGYTF. CDR3 DNA sequence: TGTGCCAGCAGCCCTAGGACAACTGGCTACACCTTC.

The V and J genes are TRBV7-2 and TRBJ2-1, with 12 bases fitting TRBD2. The J segment lost 11 bases and the V segment lost 1 base, leaving 6 bases of the junction unmatched. Germline V gene lookup returns CDR1 SGHTA and CDR2 FQGNSA. The CDR3 runs 15 residues. The CDR3 bases are TGTGCCAGCAGCTTAGTATCCGGACTAGCGGGGCAGCAGTTCTTC. Its translation: CASSLVSGLAGQQFF.

This clone has a handful of counts. The chain combines TRBV19 with TRBJ1-2; 7 nucleotides agree with TRBD1. Germline V gene sequence: CDR1 LNHDA, CDR2 SQIVND (reference sequence). V trimming: 3 bases; J trimming: 4 bases; junction bases outside the gene matches: 5. This CDR3 is 14 amino acids long. This chain's CDR3 is CASSILAGGYGYTF. In DNA, the CDR3 is TGTGCCAGTAGTATCCTTGCAGGGGGCTATGGCTACACCTTC.

The chain uses TRBV29-1 and TRBJ2-1; TRBD2 agrees at 13 bases. This CDR3 comprises 19 residues. Germline V CDR1 and CDR2: SQVTM, ANQGSEA. Trimming took 6 bases from V and 0 from J; bases not matched to a gene: 14. CDR3 sequence reads: CSVPRTSGGQISSYNEQFF. CDR3 DNA: TGCAGCGTGCCCCGGACTAGCGGGGGCCAAATTAGCTCCTACAATGAGCAGTTCTTC.

This chain links TRBV18 with TRBJ2-3; 10 bases agree with TRBD2. The V and J ends lost 1 base and 4 bases, in that order; junction bases with no gene match: 8. The CDR3 is made up of 17 amino acids. Germline CDR1 is KGHSH and CDR2 is LQKENI. The chain's CDR3 is CASSPQVLAGVPDTQYF. The CDR3 DNA is TGTGCCAGCTCACCACAGGTCCTAGCGGGGGTTCCAGATACGCAGTATTTT.

This chain joins TRBV2 and TRBJ2-3; maybe TRBD2 (6 bases). Trimming took 4 bases from V and 2 from J, leaving 7 bases between them. Germline loops: CDR1 SNHLY, CDR2 FYNNEI. CDR3 length: 13 amino acids. CDR3 in DNA: TGTGCCAGCAGTGGGGACTCCACAGATACGCAGTATTTT. Protein product: CASSGDSTDTQYF. Complete variable domain (other parts from reference TRBV2 and TRBJ2-3): EPEVTQTPSHQVTQMGQEVILRCVPISNHLYFYWYRQILGQKVEFLVSFYNNEISEKSEIFDDQFSVERPDGSNFTLKIRSTKLEDSAMYFCASSGDSTDTQYFGPGTRLTVL.

V and J are TRBV14 and TRBJ1-2; D gene unclear. Trimming pared 1 base from V and 4 bases from J, leaving 13 bases between. The CDR3 is 15 amino acids. Germline V gives CDR1 SGHDN, CDR2 FVKESK. CDR3 protein: CASSQADMPFYGYTF. As DNA, the CDR3 is TGTGCCAGCAGCCAAGCAGATATGCCCTTCTATGGCTACACCTTC.

The chain is built from TRBV11-2 and TRBJ2-2, with a tentative D call TRBD1 (6 bases). The CDR3 is 16 amino acids. CDR1 is SGHAT and CDR2 is FQNNGV in the germline V gene. Trimming shortened V by 5 bases and J by 2 bases, and 15 bases separated the two germline ends. The CDR3: CASSPSTGPNTGELFF. The DNA of the CDR3 is TGTGCCAGCAGCCCCTCGACAGGACCAAACACCGGGGAGCTGTTTTTT.

The chain couples TRBV19 to TRBJ2-7, with no clear D. The CDR3 length is 14 residues. Germline CDR1 LNHDA, CDR2 SQIVND (reference sequence). The germline V and J ends were trimmed by 5 bases and 0 bases, with 11 bases remaining between them. CDR3 DNA: TGTGCCAGTAGTCGCGAGGTATTCTCCTACGAGCAGTACTTC. This translates into CASSREVFSYEQYF.

The V and J genes are TRBV11-2 and TRBJ1-1, with D perhaps TRBD1 (6 bases). The CDR3 totals 18 residues. Between the trimmed V and J ends, which lost 2 bases and 0 bases, there was a span of 19 bases. Germline loops: CDR1 SGHAT, CDR2 FQNNGV. The CDR3 coding sequence is TGTGCCAGCAGCTTAAGTACAGGGTCCAGAGCTATGAACACTGAAGCTTTCTTT. Residues: CASSLSTGSRAMNTEAFF.

The V gene is TRBV2, the J gene TRBJ2-7, with TRBD2 matching over 10 bases. The CDR3 is 16 amino acids. The germline CDR1 and CDR2 sequences are SNHLY and FYNNEI. Losses at the gene ends were 10 bases for V and 2 bases for J; bases not matched to a gene: 14. CDR3 DNA sequence: TGTGCCACCTTTGCCTTACTAGCGGGGTTTCCCTACGAGCAGTACTTC. Its protein product is CATFALLAGFPYEQYF. Looking up the rest from reference TRBV2 and TRBJ2-7 gives the full variable domain: EPEVTQTPSHQVTQMGQEVILRCVPISNHLYFYWYRQILGQKVEFLVSFYNNEISEKSEIFDDQFSVERPDGSNFTLKIRSTKLEDSAMYFCATFALLAGFPYEQYFGPGTRLTVT.

This clone showed up just once. This CDR3 reads CASSAGTAYYGYTF. In DNA, the CDR3 is TGCGCCAGCAGCGCCGGGACAGCGTACTATGGCTACACCTTC. This sequence joins TRBV4-3 and TRBJ1-2; 7 positions agree with TRBD1. With V trimmed by 5 bases and J by 3 bases, 6 bases remained unmatched. The CDR3 is 14 amino acids. Germline assignment: CDR1 LGHNA and CDR2 YSLEER.

The chain couples TRBV7-6 to TRBJ1-6, with a weak D call TRBD1 (5 bases). V lost 0 bases, J lost 5 bases, and 14 bases lay in between. The CDR3 totals 17 residues. Germline assignment: CDR1 SGHVS and CDR2 FNYEAQ. The CDR3 DNA reads as TGTGCCAGCAGCTTAGCGGCGGGGGTGACCCATAATTCACCCCTCCACTTT. This sequence encodes CASSLAAGVTHNSPLHF.

The chain combines TRBV29-1 with TRBJ1-1, with a weak D call TRBD1 (6 bases). CDR1 SQVTM and CDR2 ANQGSEA come from the germline V gene. The V end lost 2 bases, the J end lost 8 bases, and 12 bases lay between the germline ends. This CDR3 region has 12 residues. The CDR3 is CSVERDNREAFF. The DNA of the CDR3 is TGCAGCGTTGAACGGGACAACCGGGAAGCTTTCTTT.

The V and J genes are TRBV7-2 and TRBJ1-2; D possibly corresponds to TRBD1 (6 bases). Per germline, CDR1 SGHTA and CDR2 FQGNSA. V dropped 5 bases and J dropped 4 bases, with 17 bases sitting between them. CDR3 length: 15 amino acids. The CDR3 protein is CASSPTGGLSYGYTF. The CDR3 coding sequence is TGTGCCAGCAGCCCCACGGGGGGGCTGAGCTATGGCTACACCTTC.

The V and J genes are TRBV18 and TRBJ2-2; 9 nucleotides agree with TRBD1. The CDR3 covers 16 residues. V shed 4 bases and J 6 bases; nucleotides not matched to a gene: 9. Germline lookup yields CDR1 KGHSH and CDR2 LQKENI. The CDR3 is CASSQGQGIVAGELFF. The CDR3, as DNA: TGTGCCAGCTCACAGGGACAGGGTATCGTGGCCGGGGAGCTGTTTTTT.